This TCR beta chain was identified during a study of tumor-infiltrating lymphocytes in oesophageal squamous cell carcinoma. The length of the CDR3 is 15 residues. The germline gives CDR1 SGHNT, CDR2 YENEEA. V lost 1 base and J lost 7, with 17 bases in between. One entry per CDR3 protein, called by TCRdb with MiXCR from the PCR reads. The sample holds over 9,500 distinct CDR3 sequences, approximately 50% seen once. The sequence was obtained from a male donor with esophageal squamous cell carcinoma. Sequencing used normal esophageal tissue next to the tumor. This rearrangement joins TRBV11-3 to TRBJ2-7; D might be TRBD2 (7 bases). CDR3 sequence (DNA): TGTGCCAGCAGCTTAGCGGGGGGCTCCTACAATGAGCAGTACTTC. It codes for CASSLAGGSYNEQYF.